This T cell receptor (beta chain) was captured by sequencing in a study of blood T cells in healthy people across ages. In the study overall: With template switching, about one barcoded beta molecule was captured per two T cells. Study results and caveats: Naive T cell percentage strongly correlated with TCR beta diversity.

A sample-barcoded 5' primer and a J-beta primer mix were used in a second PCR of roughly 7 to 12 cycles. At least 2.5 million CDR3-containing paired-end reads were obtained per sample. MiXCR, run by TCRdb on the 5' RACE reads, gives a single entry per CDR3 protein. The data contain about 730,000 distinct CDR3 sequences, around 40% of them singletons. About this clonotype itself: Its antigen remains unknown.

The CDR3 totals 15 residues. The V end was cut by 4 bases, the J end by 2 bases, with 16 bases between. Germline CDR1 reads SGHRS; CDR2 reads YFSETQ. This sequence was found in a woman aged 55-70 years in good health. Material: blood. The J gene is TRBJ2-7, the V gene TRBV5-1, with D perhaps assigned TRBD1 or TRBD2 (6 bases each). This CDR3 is CASSPGPGEAYEQYF. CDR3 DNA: TGCGCCAGCAGCCCGGGGCCAGGGGAGGCCTACGAGCAGTACTTC. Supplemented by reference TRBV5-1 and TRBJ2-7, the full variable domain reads KAGVTQTPRYLIKTRGQQVTLSCSPISGHRSVSWYQQTPGQGLQFLFEYFSETQRNKGNFPGRFSGRQFSNSRSEMNVSTLELGDSALYLCASSPGPGEAYEQYFGPGTRLTVT.